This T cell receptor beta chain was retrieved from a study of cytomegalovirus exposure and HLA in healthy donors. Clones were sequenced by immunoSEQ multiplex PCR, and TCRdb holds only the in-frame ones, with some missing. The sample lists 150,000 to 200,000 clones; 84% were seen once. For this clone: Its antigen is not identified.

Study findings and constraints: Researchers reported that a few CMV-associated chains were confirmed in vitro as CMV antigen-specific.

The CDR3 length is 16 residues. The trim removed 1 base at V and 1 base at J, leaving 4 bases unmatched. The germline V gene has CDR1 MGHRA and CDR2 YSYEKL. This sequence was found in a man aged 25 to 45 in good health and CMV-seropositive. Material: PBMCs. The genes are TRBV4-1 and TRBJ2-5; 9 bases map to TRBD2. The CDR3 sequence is CASSQGGAGGQETQYF. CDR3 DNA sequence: TGCGCCAGCAGCCAAGGTGGAGCGGGAGGCCAAGAGACCCAGTACTTC.